Here is one T cell receptor (beta chain) with its context. This CDR3 is built from 14 residues. The junction had 0 bases not matched to a gene; V was cut back by 4 bases and J by 1 base. Per germline, CDR1 MGHDK and CDR2 SYGVNS. This specimen belongs to a study of molecular identifiers for immune sequencing clone quantification. Via MiXCR, TCRdb re-called the PCR reads, giving one row per CDR3 protein. The top ten clones hold around 1% of a sample with roughly 97,000 distinct CDR3 sequences, 20% to 25% of them seen once. Sequenced input: naive CD8+ T cells from blood, with Jurkat cell RNA spiked in. Subset specified: FACS-sorted CD8+CD4-CCR7+CD45RA+ naive T cells. The gene calls are TRBV25-1 and TRBJ2-2, with 7 nucleotides matching TRBD2. This TCR came from a human donor in good health. Some libraries in this study had Jurkat cell RNA spiked in. The CDR3 sequence: CASSGEGNTGELFF. CDR3 coding DNA: TGTGCCAGCAGTGGGGAGGGGAACACCGGGGAGCTGTTTTTT.